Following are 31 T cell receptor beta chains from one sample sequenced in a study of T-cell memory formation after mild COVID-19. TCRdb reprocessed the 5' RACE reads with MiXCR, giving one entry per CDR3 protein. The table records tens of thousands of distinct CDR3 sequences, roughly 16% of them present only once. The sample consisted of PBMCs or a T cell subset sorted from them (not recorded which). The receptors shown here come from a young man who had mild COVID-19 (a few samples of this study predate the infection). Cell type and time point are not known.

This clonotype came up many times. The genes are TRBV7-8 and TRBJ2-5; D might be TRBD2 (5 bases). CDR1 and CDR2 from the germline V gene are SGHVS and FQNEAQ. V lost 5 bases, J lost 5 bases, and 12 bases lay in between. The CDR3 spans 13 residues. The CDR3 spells CASSPTSGETQYF. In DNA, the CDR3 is TGTGCCAGCAGCCCAACTAGTGGTGAGACCCAGTACTTC.

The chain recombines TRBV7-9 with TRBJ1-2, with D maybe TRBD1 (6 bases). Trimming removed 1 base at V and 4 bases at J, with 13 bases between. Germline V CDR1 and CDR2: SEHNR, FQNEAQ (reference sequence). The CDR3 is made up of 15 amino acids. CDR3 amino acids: CASSLVGGQAYGYTF. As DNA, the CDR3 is TGTGCCAGCAGCTTAGTAGGGGGACAAGCCTATGGCTACACCTTC.

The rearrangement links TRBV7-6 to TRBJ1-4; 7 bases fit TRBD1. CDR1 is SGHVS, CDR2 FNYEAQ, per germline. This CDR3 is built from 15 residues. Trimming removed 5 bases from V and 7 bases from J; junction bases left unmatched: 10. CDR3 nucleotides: TGTGCCAGCAGCCACGAGGCAGGGGGTACTGAAAAACTGTTTTTT. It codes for CASSHEAGGTEKLFF.

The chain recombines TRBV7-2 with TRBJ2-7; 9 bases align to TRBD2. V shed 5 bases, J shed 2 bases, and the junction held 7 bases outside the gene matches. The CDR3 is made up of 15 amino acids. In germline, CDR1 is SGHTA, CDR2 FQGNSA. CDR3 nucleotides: TGTGCCAGCAGCGCCTCTAGCGGGGCACCCTACGAGCAGTACGTC. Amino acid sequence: CASSASSGAPYEQYV.

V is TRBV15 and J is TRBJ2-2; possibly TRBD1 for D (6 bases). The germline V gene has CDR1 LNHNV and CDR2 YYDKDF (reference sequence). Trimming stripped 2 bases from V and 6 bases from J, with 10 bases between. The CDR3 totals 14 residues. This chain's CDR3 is CATSRLPGAGELFF. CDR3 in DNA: TGTGCCACCAGCAGACTCCCAGGGGCCGGGGAGCTGTTTTTT. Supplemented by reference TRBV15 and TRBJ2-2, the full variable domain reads DAMVIQNPRYQVTQFGKPVTLSCSQTLNHNVMYWYQQKSSQAPKLLFHYYDKDFNNEADTPDNFQSRRPNTSFCFLDIRSPGLGDTAMYLCATSRLPGAGELFFGEGSRLTVL.

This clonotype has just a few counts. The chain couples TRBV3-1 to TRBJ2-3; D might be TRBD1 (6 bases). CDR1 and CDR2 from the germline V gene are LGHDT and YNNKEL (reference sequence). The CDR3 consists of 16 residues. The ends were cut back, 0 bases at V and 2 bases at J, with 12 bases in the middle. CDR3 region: CASSQEVGAYTDTQYF. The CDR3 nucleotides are TGTGCCAGCAGCCAAGAGGTGGGGGCCTACACAGATACGCAGTATTTT.

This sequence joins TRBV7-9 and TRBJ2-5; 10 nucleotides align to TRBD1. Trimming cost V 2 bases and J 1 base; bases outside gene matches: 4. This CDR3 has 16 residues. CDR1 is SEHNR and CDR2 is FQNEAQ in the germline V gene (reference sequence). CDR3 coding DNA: TGTGCCAGCAGCTTAAGTGACAGGGGGCTCCAAGAGACCCAGTACTTC. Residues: CASSLSDRGLQETQYF.

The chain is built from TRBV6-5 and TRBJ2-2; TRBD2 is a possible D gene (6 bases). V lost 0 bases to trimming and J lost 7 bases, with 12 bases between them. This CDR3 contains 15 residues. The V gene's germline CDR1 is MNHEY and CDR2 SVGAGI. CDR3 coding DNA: TGTGCCAGCAGTTACTCGAGCAGGGAGGTCGGGGAGCTGTTTTTT. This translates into CASSYSSREVGELFF.

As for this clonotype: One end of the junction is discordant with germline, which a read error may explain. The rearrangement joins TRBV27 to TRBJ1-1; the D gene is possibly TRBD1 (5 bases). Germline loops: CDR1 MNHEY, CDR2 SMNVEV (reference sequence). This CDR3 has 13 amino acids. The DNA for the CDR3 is TGTGCCAGCAGTCGGGGGGGAACACTGAAGCCCGACTTT. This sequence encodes CASSRGGTLKPDF.

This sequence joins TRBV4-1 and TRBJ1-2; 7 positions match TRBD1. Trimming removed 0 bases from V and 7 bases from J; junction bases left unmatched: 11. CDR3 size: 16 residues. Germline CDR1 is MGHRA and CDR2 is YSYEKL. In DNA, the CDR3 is TGCGCCAGCAGCCAAGATTCTCGTGGGACAGCGGTTGGCTACACCTTC. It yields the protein CASSQDSRGTAVGYTF.

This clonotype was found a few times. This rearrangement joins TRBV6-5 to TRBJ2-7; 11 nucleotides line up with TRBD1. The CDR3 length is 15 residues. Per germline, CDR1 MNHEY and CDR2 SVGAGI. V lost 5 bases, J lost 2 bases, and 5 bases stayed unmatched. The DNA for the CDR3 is TGTGCCAGCAGTCCCGGGACAGGGGGTACCTACGAGCAGTACTTC. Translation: CASSPGTGGTYEQYF.

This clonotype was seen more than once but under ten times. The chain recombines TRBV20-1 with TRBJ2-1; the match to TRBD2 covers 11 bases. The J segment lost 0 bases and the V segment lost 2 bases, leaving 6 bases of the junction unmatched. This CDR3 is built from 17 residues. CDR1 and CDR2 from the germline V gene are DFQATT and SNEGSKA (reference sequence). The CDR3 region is CSARSLAGGPSYNEQFF. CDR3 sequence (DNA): TGCAGTGCTAGATCCCTAGCGGGGGGCCCCTCCTACAATGAGCAGTTCTTC.

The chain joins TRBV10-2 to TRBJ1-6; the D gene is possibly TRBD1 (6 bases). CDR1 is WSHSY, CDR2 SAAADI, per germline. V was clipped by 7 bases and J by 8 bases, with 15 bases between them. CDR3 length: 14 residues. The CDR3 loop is CASTRTVTYSPLHF. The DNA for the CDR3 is TGCGCCAGCACCCGGACAGTAACATATTCACCCCTCCACTTT.

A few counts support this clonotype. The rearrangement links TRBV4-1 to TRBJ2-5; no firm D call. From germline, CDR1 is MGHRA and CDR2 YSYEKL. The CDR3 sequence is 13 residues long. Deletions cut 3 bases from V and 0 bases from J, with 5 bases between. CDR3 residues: CASSHTYQETQYF. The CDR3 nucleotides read TGCGCCAGCAGCCACACTTACCAAGAGACCCAGTACTTC.

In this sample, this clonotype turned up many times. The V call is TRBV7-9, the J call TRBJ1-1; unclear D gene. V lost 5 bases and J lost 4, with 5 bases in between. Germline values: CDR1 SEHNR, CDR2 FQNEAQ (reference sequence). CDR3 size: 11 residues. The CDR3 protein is CASSPGTEAFF. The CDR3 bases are TGTGCCAGCAGCCCAGGCACTGAAGCTTTCTTT.

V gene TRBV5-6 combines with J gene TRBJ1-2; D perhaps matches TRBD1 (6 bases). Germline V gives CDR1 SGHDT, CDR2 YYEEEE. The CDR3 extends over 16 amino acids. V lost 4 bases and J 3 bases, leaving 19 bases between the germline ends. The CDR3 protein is CASSLAEGGPDYGYTF. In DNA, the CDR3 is TGTGCCAGCAGCCTGGCCGAAGGGGGGCCAGACTATGGCTACACCTTC. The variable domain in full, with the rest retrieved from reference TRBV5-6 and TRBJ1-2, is DAGVTQSPTHLIKTRGQQVTLRCSPKSGHDTVSWYQQALGQGPQFIFQYYEEEERQRGNFPDRFSGHQFPNYSSELNVNALLLGDSALYLCASSLAEGGPDYGYTFGSGTRLTVV.

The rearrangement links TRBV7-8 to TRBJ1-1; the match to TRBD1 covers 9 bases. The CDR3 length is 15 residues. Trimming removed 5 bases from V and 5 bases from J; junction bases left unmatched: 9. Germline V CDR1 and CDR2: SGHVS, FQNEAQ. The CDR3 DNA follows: TGTGCCAGCAGCGCCCAACAGGGGGCCAGGACTGAAGCTTTCTTT. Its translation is CASSAQQGARTEAFF.

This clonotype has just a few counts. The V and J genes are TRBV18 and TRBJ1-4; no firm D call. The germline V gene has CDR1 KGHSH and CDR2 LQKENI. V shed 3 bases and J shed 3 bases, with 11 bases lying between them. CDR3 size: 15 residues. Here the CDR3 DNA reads TGTGCCAGCTCACCCGGGAGGGTCCCTAATGAAAAACTGTTTTTT. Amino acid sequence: CASSPGRVPNEKLFF.

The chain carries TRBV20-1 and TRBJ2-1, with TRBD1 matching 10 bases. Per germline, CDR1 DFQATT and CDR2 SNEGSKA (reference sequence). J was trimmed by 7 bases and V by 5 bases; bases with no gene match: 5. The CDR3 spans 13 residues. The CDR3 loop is CSAHPDRGNEQFF. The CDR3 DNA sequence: TGCAGTGCTCATCCGGACAGGGGGAATGAGCAGTTCTTC.

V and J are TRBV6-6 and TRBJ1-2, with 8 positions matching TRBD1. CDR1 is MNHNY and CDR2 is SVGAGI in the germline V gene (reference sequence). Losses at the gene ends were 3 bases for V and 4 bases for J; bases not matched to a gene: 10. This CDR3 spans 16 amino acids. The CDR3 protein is CASSYLVEDRAYGYTF. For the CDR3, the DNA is TGTGCCAGCAGTTATCTCGTGGAGGACAGGGCCTATGGCTACACCTTC.

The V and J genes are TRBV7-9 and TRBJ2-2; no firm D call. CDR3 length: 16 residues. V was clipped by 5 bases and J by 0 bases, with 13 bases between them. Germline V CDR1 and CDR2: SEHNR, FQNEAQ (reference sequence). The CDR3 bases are TGTGCCAGCAGCCGCACCGGGCCTCCGAACACCGGGGAGCTGTTTTTT. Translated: CASSRTGPPNTGELFF.

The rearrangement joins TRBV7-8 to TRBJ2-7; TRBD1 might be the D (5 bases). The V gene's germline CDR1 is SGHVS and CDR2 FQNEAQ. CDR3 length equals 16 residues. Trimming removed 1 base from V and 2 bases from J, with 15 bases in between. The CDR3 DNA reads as TGTGCCAGCAGCTTAGTACCGCCAGGGAATCCCTACGAGCAGTACGTC. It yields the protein CASSLVPPGNPYEQYV.

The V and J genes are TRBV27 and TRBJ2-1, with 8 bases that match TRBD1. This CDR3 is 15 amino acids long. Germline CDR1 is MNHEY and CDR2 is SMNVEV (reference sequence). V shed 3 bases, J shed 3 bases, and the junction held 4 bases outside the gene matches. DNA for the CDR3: TGTGCCAGCAGTTTTGGGACAGGCCACTACAATGAGCAGTTCTTC. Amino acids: CASSFGTGHYNEQFF.

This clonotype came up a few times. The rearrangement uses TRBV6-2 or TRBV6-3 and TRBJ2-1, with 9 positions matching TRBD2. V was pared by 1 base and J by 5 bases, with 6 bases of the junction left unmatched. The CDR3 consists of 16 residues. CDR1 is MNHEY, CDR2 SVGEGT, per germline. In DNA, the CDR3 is TGTGCCAGCAGTTACTTTAGCGGGGGACGGAACAATGAGCAGTTCTTC. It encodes CASSYFSGGRNNEQFF.

As DNA, the CDR3 is TGTGCCAGCAGCGAAACAGGGCTCACAGATACGCAGTATTTT. Protein: CASSETGLTDTQYF. The chain joins TRBV7-9 to TRBJ2-3, with D perhaps matching TRBD1 (6 bases). V was trimmed by 5 bases and J by 2 bases, leaving 11 bases between them. CDR1 is SEHNR and CDR2 is FQNEAQ in the germline V gene (reference sequence). This CDR3 spans 14 amino acids.

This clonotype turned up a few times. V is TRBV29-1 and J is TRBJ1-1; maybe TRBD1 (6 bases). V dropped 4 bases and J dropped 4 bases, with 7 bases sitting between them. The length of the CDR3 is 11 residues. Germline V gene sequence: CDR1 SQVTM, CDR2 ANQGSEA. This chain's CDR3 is CSVAGATEAFF. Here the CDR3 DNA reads TGCAGCGTTGCGGGGGCCACTGAAGCTTTCTTT.

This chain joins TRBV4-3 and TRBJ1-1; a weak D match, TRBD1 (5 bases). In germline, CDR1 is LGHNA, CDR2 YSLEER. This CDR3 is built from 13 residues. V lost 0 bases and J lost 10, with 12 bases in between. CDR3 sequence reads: CASSQDIGASAFF. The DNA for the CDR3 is TGCGCCAGCAGCCAAGATATTGGGGCGTCAGCTTTCTTT.

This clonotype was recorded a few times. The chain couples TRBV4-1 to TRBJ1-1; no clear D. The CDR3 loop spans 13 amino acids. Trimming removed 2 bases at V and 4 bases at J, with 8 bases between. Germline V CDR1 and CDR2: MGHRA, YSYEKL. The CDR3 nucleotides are TGCGCCAGCAGCCAACAATTCAGCACTGAAGCTTTCTTT. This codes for CASSQQFSTEAFF.

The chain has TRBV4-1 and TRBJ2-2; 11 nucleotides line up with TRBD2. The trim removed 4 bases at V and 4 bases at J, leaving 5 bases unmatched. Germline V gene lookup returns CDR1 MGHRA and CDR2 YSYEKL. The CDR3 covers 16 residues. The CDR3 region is CASSLVGTSGTGELFF. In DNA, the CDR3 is TGCGCCAGCAGCCTAGTCGGGACTAGCGGCACCGGGGAGCTGTTTTTT.

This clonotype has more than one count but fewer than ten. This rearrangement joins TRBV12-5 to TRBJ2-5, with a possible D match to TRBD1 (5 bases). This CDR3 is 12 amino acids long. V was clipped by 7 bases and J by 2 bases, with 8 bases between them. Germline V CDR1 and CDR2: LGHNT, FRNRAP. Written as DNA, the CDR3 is TGTGCTAGTGTGCAGGGTCAAGAGACCCAGTACTTC. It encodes CASVQGQETQYF. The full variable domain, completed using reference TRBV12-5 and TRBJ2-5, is DARVTQTPRHKVTEMGQEVTMRCQPILGHNTVFWYRQTMMQGLELLAYFRNRAPLDDSGMPKDRFSAEMPDATLATLKIQPSEPRDSAVYFCASVQGQETQYFGPGTRLLVL.

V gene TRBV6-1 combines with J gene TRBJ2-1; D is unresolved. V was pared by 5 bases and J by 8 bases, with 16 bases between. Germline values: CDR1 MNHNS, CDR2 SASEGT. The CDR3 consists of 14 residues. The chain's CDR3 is CASSPRVAVHEQFF. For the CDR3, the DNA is TGTGCCAGCAGTCCACGGGTTGCGGTCCATGAGCAGTTCTTC.